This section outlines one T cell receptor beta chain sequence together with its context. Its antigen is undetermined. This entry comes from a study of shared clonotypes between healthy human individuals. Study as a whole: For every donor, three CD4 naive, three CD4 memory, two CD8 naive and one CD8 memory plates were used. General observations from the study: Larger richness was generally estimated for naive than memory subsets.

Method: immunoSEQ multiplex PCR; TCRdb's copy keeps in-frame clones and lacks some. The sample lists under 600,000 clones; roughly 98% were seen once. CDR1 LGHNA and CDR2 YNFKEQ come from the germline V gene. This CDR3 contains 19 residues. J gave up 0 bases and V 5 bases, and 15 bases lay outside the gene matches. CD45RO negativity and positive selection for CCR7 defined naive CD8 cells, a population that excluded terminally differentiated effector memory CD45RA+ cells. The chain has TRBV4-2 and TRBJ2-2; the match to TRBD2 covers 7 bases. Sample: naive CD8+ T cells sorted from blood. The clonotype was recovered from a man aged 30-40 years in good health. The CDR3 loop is CASSSQDGSGRANTGELFF. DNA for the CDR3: TGTGCCAGCAGCTCACAGGACGGGAGTGGGAGGGCGAACACCGGGGAGCTGTTTTTT.